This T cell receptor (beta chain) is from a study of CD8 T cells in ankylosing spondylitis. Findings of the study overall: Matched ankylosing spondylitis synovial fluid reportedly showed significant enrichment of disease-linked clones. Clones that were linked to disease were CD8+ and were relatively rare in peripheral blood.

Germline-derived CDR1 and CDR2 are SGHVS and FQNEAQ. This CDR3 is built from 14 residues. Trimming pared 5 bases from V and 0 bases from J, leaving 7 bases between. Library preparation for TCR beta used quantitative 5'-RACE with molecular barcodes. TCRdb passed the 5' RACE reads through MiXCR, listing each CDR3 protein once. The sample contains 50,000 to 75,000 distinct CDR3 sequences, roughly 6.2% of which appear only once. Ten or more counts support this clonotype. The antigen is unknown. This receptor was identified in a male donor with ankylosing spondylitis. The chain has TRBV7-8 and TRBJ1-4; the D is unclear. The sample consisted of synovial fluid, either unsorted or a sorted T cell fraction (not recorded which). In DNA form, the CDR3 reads TGTGCCAGCAGCGCGTCAACAACTAATGAAAAACTGTTTTTT. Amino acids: CASSASTTNEKLFF.